This record concerns one TCR beta chain sequence. The data are from a study of blood T cell repertoires in COVID-19. About the research overall: Specimens from acute and convalescent COVID-19 originated in the United States, Italy and Spain. PBMCs, B-cell-depleted T cells, or T cells were the source of the cDNA or gDNA that made up the material.

The method was immunoSEQ multiplex PCR; TCRdb's version includes in-frame clones alone and lacks a portion of them. The sample shows approximately 400,000 clones, more than 75% of them seen only once. V was cut by 2 bases and J by 7 bases, with 9 bases left in between. Looked up from germline, CDR1 is SEHNR and CDR2 is FQNEAQ (reference sequence). This CDR3 has 14 residues. The source is a human donor with acute or convalescent COVID-19. The donor label of this sample is uncertain. V usage is TRBV7-9 and J usage is TRBJ1-6; D possibly corresponds to TRBD1 (5 bases). The sequenced sample consisted of peripheral blood. The CDR3 nucleotides are TGTGCCAGCAGCTTAACAGCAGGGAATTCACCCCTCCACTTT. Protein sequence: CASSLTAGNSPLHF.